A single sample is the source of the 29 T cell receptor beta chains below, sequenced in a study of blood T cell repertoires in COVID-19. Only in-frame clones appear in the TCRdb table, and some are missing; sequencing was by immunoSEQ multiplex PCR. The data show some 170,000 clones, approximately 80% seen once. The material sequenced was PBMCs or T cells enriched from blood (not recorded which). The receptor source for this set is a man aged 50 to 59 who had recovered from COVID-19.

The chain couples TRBV19 to TRBJ1-2, with D maybe TRBD1 (6 bases). Germline lookup yields CDR1 LNHDA and CDR2 SQIVND (reference sequence). The CDR3 loop spans 13 amino acids. V dropped 7 bases and J dropped 2 bases, with 11 bases sitting between them. CDR3 residues: CASTTGQNYGYTF. In DNA, the CDR3 is TGTGCCAGTACAACAGGGCAGAACTATGGCTACACCTTC.

The J gene is TRBJ1-2, the V gene TRBV5-1; 8 nucleotides match TRBD1. The length of the CDR3 is 16 residues. Germline lookup yields CDR1 SGHRS and CDR2 YFSETQ. V shed 4 bases and J 2 bases; nucleotides not matched to a gene: 10. The CDR3 region has the DNA TGCGCCAGCAGCCCAGGGACAGGAGAACTCAACTATGGCTACACCTTC. It specifies CASSPGTGELNYGYTF.

The genes are TRBV4-2 and TRBJ1-2, with D possibly being TRBD1 (5 bases). V lost 0 bases and J 6 bases, leaving 14 bases between the germline ends. From germline, CDR1 is LGHNA and CDR2 YNFKEQ. This CDR3 contains 15 residues. The CDR3 reads CASSQDGQGWDGYTF. The DNA for the CDR3 is TGTGCCAGCAGCCAAGACGGCCAGGGATGGGATGGCTACACCTTC.

This clone was seen a single time. The chain recombines TRBV19 with TRBJ2-7; 13 bases are a match to TRBD2. The ends lost 6 bases at V and 0 bases at J; junction bases unmatched: 2. The germline gives CDR1 LNHDA, CDR2 SQIVND (reference sequence). The length of the CDR3 is 15 residues. Here the CDR3 reads CASRLAGGSSYEQYF. In DNA, the CDR3 is TGTGCCAGTAGACTAGCGGGGGGGAGCTCCTACGAGCAGTACTTC.

This clone was observed a single time. V gene TRBV27 combines with J gene TRBJ1-1, with 8 bases matching TRBD1. Germline trimming cut 4 bases from V and 4 bases from J; bases unmatched to any gene: 8. Germline CDR1 MNHEY, CDR2 SMNVEV (reference sequence). This CDR3 is 15 amino acids long. CDR3 in DNA: TGTGCCAGCAGTTCTCGGACAGGGCGGCCCACTGAAGCTTTCTTT. This translates into CASSSRTGRPTEAFF.

In this sample, this clone turned up many times. This chain connects TRBV5-1 to TRBJ2-7; 9 bases align to TRBD1. The V and J ends lost 1 base and 2 bases, in that order; junction bases with no gene match: 7. The CDR3 has 16 amino acids. The germline gives CDR1 SGHRS, CDR2 YFSETQ. Here the CDR3 reads CASSLQPGQGTYEQYF. Written as DNA, the CDR3 is TGCGCCAGCAGCTTGCAGCCGGGACAGGGCACCTACGAGCAGTACTTC.

The chain joins TRBV11-3 to TRBJ2-2; 9 nucleotides match TRBD2. Germline V gene data show CDR1 as SGHNT and CDR2 as YENEEA. The CDR3 consists of 17 residues. With 1 base clipped from V and 1 base from J, the junction kept 4 bases outside the gene matches. This chain's CDR3 is CASSLGGGAWNTGELFF. As DNA, the CDR3 is TGTGCCAGCAGCTTAGGCGGGGGGGCTTGGAACACCGGGGAGCTGTTTTTT.

The chain couples TRBV7-2 to TRBJ2-1; D possibly corresponds to TRBD2 (5 bases). V was clipped by 2 bases and J by 9 bases, with 14 bases between them. Germline values: CDR1 SGHTA, CDR2 FQGNSA. The CDR3 covers 14 residues. The CDR3 region has the DNA TGTGCCAGCAGCTTAATGAGGGATACGGGTGAGCAGTTCTTC. Translated, it gives CASSLMRDTGEQFF.

The chain links TRBV4-1 to TRBJ2-5; a possible D gene is TRBD2 (6 bases). Trimming left V 4 bases short and J 5 bases short, with 11 bases between. The CDR3 has 13 amino acids. Germline V lookup: CDR1 MGHRA, CDR2 YSYEKL. The CDR3 nucleotides read TGCGCCAGCAGCCCCCAACGGGGGGAGACCCAGTACTTC. The encoded protein is CASSPQRGETQYF.

The genes are TRBV6-5 and TRBJ1-1; no firm D call. CDR1 and CDR2 from the germline V gene are MNHEY and SVGAGI. The CDR3 is 13 amino acids. Trimming cost V 6 bases and J 1 base, with 9 bases left between them. The CDR3 DNA reads as TGTGCCAGCAGGGGCCAGCCGAACACTGAAGCTTTCTTT. It translates to CASRGQPNTEAFF.

The chain couples TRBV6-5 to TRBJ2-1, with a tentative D call TRBD1 (6 bases). The CDR3 is 14 residues long. V lost 8 bases to trimming and J lost 4 bases, with 15 bases between them. Germline CDR1 reads MNHEY; CDR2 reads SVGAGI. The CDR3 sequence: CASYEPGQYNEQFF. The CDR3 DNA follows: TGTGCCAGCTACGAGCCCGGACAGTACAATGAGCAGTTCTTC.

The chain has TRBV12-3 or TRBV12-4 and TRBJ1-2; 7 nucleotides agree with TRBD1. Trimming took 5 bases from V and 5 from J; bases not matched to a gene: 5. The CDR3 consists of 13 residues. CDR3 nucleotides: TGTGCCAGCAGTCCCCGCAGGGGGTATGGCTACACCTTC. Translated, it gives CASSPRRGYGYTF.

This clone was picked up a small number of times. The chain carries TRBV12-2 and TRBJ2-7; the DNA was not used to check the table's D call, TRBD2. TRBV12-2 is a pseudogene. The CDR3 contains 17 residues. CDR3 amino acids: CASRLVLIAGGPYEQYF. CDR3 bases: TGTGCAAGTCGCTTAGTGCTAATAGCGGGGGGTCCCTACGAGCAGTACTTC.

The rearrangement uses TRBV2 and TRBJ2-2; the D gene is possibly TRBD2 (6 bases). Germline assignment: CDR1 SNHLY and CDR2 FYNNEI. V lost 6 bases, J lost 2 bases, and 10 bases lay in between. The CDR3 totals 14 residues. Here the CDR3 reads CASRVGGNTGELFF. CDR3 nucleotide sequence: TGTGCCAGCAGGGTGGGGGGAAACACCGGGGAGCTGTTTTTT.

J is TRBJ2-3 and V is TRBV6-5; D is unresolved. Germline V gives CDR1 MNHEY, CDR2 SVGAGI. Trimming shortened V by 7 bases and J by 0 bases, and 8 bases separated the two germline ends. CDR3 length: 13 amino acids. CDR3 DNA: TGTGCCAGCAAAGCGACCAGCACAGATACGCAGTATTTT. It encodes CASKATSTDTQYF.

The V and J genes are TRBV3-1 (or the pseudogene TRBV3-2) and TRBJ1-6; 7 bases match TRBD1. The CDR3 runs 15 residues. V was pared by 3 bases and J by 7 bases, with 6 bases of the junction left unmatched. Germline assignment: CDR1 LGHDT and CDR2 YNNKEL (reference sequence). The DNA for the CDR3 is TGTGCCAGCAGCCACCAGGGACAGATAAATTCACCCCTCCACTTT. Its translation is CASSHQGQINSPLHF.

This clone occurred a few times. V gene TRBV5-6 combines with J gene TRBJ1-4, with D maybe TRBD1 (6 bases). Germline CDR1 and CDR2: SGHDT and YYEEEE. This CDR3 comprises 18 residues. Deletions cut 1 base from V and 7 bases from J, with 23 bases between. The CDR3 loop reads CASSLTGRGTARGEKLFF. The CDR3 coding sequence is TGTGCCAGCAGCTTGACGGGCAGGGGTACCGCAAGGGGTGAAAAACTGTTTTTT.

The chain joins TRBV19 to TRBJ1-2, with 7 nucleotides matching TRBD1. Losses at the gene ends were 7 bases for V and 0 bases for J; bases not matched to a gene: 8. The CDR3 loop spans 15 amino acids. Per germline, CDR1 LNHDA and CDR2 SQIVND (reference sequence). The CDR3 loop is CASNYGTVANYGYTF. The CDR3 DNA reads as TGTGCCAGTAATTATGGGACAGTGGCTAACTATGGCTACACCTTC. The whole variable domain, filled in from reference TRBV19 and TRBJ1-2, reads DGGITQSPKYLFRKEGQNVTLSCEQNLNHDAMYWYRQDPGQGLRLIYYSQIVNDFQKGDIAEGYSVSREKKESFPLTVTSAQKNPTAFYLCASNYGTVANYGYTFGSGTRLTVV.

The gene calls are TRBV24-1 and TRBJ2-1; possible D gene TRBD2, 6 bases. The length of the CDR3 is 16 residues. Germline assignment: CDR1 KGHDR and CDR2 SFDVKD. Between the trimmed V and J ends, which lost 6 bases and 0 bases, there was a span of 14 bases. The CDR3 sequence is CATSFSGTSSYNEQFF. The CDR3 coding sequence is TGTGCCACCAGTTTTAGCGGTACCAGCTCCTACAATGAGCAGTTCTTC.

This clone was observed a single time. The chain recombines TRBV6-6 with TRBJ2-5, with a tentative D call TRBD2 (6 bases). Deletions cut 2 bases from V and 5 bases from J, with 6 bases between. There are 12 residues in the CDR3. CDR1 is MNHNY and CDR2 is SVGAGI in the germline V gene (reference sequence). CDR3: CASSYGTETQYF. The DNA for the CDR3 is TGTGCCAGCAGTTACGGGACTGAGACCCAGTACTTC.

V gene TRBV6-5 combines with J gene TRBJ2-3; D is unresolved. The CDR3 sequence is 14 residues long. The germline V gene encodes CDR1 MNHEY and CDR2 SVGAGI. V was cut by 6 bases and J by 5 bases, with 15 bases left in between. The CDR3 here is CASSLSVALDTQYF. CDR3 nucleotide sequence: TGTGCCAGCAGCCTAAGCGTGGCGTTAGATACGCAGTATTTT.

This clone occurred a few times. V gene TRBV19 combines with J gene TRBJ1-2, with TRBD1 identical over 8 bases. There are 13 residues in the CDR3. The V and J ends lost 4 bases and 4 bases, in that order; junction bases with no gene match: 2. Germline V gene data show CDR1 as LNHDA and CDR2 as SQIVND (reference sequence). This chain's CDR3 is CASSTGTGYGYTF. CDR3 DNA: TGTGCCAGTAGTACGGGGACAGGCTATGGCTACACCTTC.

This clone was seen a few times. The rearrangement links TRBV10-3 to TRBJ1-2; the match to TRBD1 covers 9 bases. The CDR3 runs 16 residues. Unmatched junction bases numbered 5, after V lost 0 bases and J lost 3 bases. Germline V gene lookup returns CDR1 ENHRY and CDR2 SYGVKD. In nucleotides, the CDR3 is TGTGCCATCAGTGAGTCGTACAGGGGGCACGACTATGGCTACACCTTC. Protein sequence: CAISESYRGHDYGYTF.

This chain links TRBV6-5 with TRBJ2-7; the match to TRBD1 covers 7 bases. Germline lookup yields CDR1 MNHEY and CDR2 SVGAGI. V shed 7 bases, J shed 4 bases, and the junction held 13 bases outside the gene matches. This CDR3 has 15 amino acids. CDR3 sequence (DNA): TGTGCCAGCACAGCCTACGAGGGGGCGGGTTACGAGCAGTACTTC. Amino acids: CASTAYEGAGYEQYF.

This clone has more than one count but fewer than ten. The rearrangement joins TRBV2 to TRBJ1-5; 8 bases are shared with TRBD1. The CDR3 consists of 17 residues. V lost 4 bases to trimming and J lost 0 bases; unmatched junction nucleotides: 8. CDR1 and CDR2 (germline): SNHLY, FYNNEI. The CDR3 nucleotides are TGTGCCAGCAGTGGGTTTTGGACAGGGTTTAGCAATCAGCCCCAGCATTTT. Amino acid sequence: CASSGFWTGFSNQPQHF.

This clone was recorded once. The chain combines TRBV14 with TRBJ1-2; D might be TRBD1 (6 bases). The V and J ends lost 4 bases and 4 bases respectively, with 10 bases between them. The CDR3 spans 13 residues. The germline CDR1 and CDR2 sequences are SGHDN and FVKESK. CDR3 residues: CASSPAGAYGYTF. The CDR3 DNA follows: TGTGCCAGCAGCCCCGCGGGGGCCTATGGCTACACCTTC.

The gene calls are TRBV12-3 or TRBV12-4 and TRBJ2-7; D ambiguous. V gave up 2 bases and J gave up 2 bases, with 7 bases separating them. The CDR3 contains 13 residues. CDR3 DNA: TGTGCCAGCAGTTTACACAGTACCTACGAGCAGTACTTC. Translated: CASSLHSTYEQYF.

The rearrangement joins TRBV5-1 to TRBJ2-3, with 13 bases aligning to TRBD2. CDR3 length equals 15 residues. V lost 4 bases and J lost 4; bases outside the gene matches: 3. Germline V CDR1 and CDR2: SGHRS, YFSETQ. In nucleotides, the CDR3 is TGCGCCAGCAGCCCGACTAGCGGGGGGCCAGATACGCAGTATTTT. It yields the protein CASSPTSGGPDTQYF.

The chain joins TRBV4-1 to TRBJ1-1, with 7 bases identical to TRBD1. The germline V gene encodes CDR1 MGHRA and CDR2 YSYEKL. The V segment lost 1 base and the J segment 4 bases; nucleotides outside the gene matches: 6. There are 15 residues in the CDR3. In nucleotides, the CDR3 is TGCGCCAGCAGCCAAGGCGCCAGGGGGAGCACTGAAGCTTTCTTT. Its protein product is CASSQGARGSTEAFF.